One and the same sample provided the 16 T cell receptor beta chains below, sequenced in a study of shared clonotypes between healthy human individuals. Selected positively for CCR7 and CD45RO-negative, naive CD8 cells excluded terminally differentiated effector memory CD45RA+ cells. Libraries were prepared by immunoSEQ multiplex PCR; TCRdb keeps only in-frame clonotypes and omits some of them. The table has about 2.1 million clones, approximately 94% seen once. Sequenced input: naive CD8+ T cells from PBMCs. These receptors all stem from a man aged 18 to 30 in good health. Some clones in this sample may be carry-over from other donors' samples.

This clone is a singleton in its sample. The chain uses TRBV27 and TRBJ2-2; D is unresolved. The CDR3 totals 14 residues. Germline-derived CDR1 and CDR2 are MNHEY and SMNVEV (reference sequence). Trimming stripped 8 bases from V and 1 base from J, with 11 bases between. CDR3 amino acids: CASALMVNTGELFF. CDR3 DNA: TGTGCCAGCGCCTTAATGGTGAACACCGGGGAGCTGTTTTTT.

With respect to this clone: In the same sample, other DNA sequences code for this CDR3. V usage is TRBV29-1 and J usage is TRBJ2-1; D is undetermined. The CDR3 runs to 13 residues. Germline V CDR1 and CDR2: SQVTM, ANQGSEA. V lost 3 bases, J lost 1 base, and 7 bases lay in between. The CDR3 DNA follows: TGCAGCGTTGAGACCGTTTCCTACAATGAGCAGTTCTTC. This translates into CSVETVSYNEQFF.

The V gene is TRBV28, the J gene TRBJ2-1; D is possibly TRBD2 (6 bases). Germline V gives CDR1 MDHEN, CDR2 SYDVKM. This CDR3 has 14 amino acids. V was trimmed by 6 bases and J by 0 bases, leaving 9 bases between them. The CDR3 loop is CASSGTPSYNEQFF. Written as DNA, the CDR3 is TGTGCCAGCAGCGGGACTCCCTCCTACAATGAGCAGTTCTTC.

The V gene is TRBV7-9, the J gene TRBJ2-1; D uncertain. The CDR3 extends over 16 amino acids. CDR1 SEHNR and CDR2 FQNEAQ come from the germline V gene (reference sequence). Trimming took off 4 bases at V and 5 bases at J, with 18 bases between the two ends. CDR3 amino acids: CASSSPSLTYNNEQFF. CDR3 nucleotide sequence: TGTGCCAGCAGCTCCCCCTCCTTAACCTATAACAATGAGCAGTTCTTC.

Remarks on this clone: This sample includes further DNA sequences coding for the same CDR3. The V call is TRBV27, the J call TRBJ2-7; 7 bases are shared with TRBD2. The CDR3 is 14 amino acids. Per the germline V gene, CDR1 is MNHEY and CDR2 is SMNVEV (reference sequence). V was pared by 4 bases and J by 3 bases, with 6 bases of the junction left unmatched. The CDR3 reads CASSSAAGVYEQYF. The CDR3 coding sequence is TGTGCCAGCAGTTCCGCTGCGGGAGTCTACGAGCAGTACTTC.

This chain uses TRBV13 with TRBJ1-2; D not resolved. Per germline, CDR1 PRHDT and CDR2 FYEKMQ (reference sequence). The CDR3 sequence is 12 residues long. V shed 5 bases and J shed 3 bases, with 7 bases lying between them. The CDR3 is CASSNQYYGYTF. The CDR3 DNA reads as TGTGCCAGCAGCAATCAGTACTATGGCTACACCTTC.

The V call is TRBV7-9, the J call TRBJ2-3; D gene uncertain. Germline lookup yields CDR1 SEHNR and CDR2 FQNEAQ (reference sequence). V was shortened by 5 bases and J by 1 base, with 19 bases between the two germline ends. The CDR3 loop spans 17 amino acids. CDR3 DNA: TGTGCCAGCAGCCCCCCCGACGTTTTAGGTGGCACAGATACGCAGTATTTT. It is translated as CASSPPDVLGGTDTQYF.

This sequence joins TRBV4-1 and TRBJ1-2; D ambiguous. Trimming left V 1 base short and J 3 bases short, with 12 bases between. CDR3 length equals 15 residues. Germline-derived CDR1 and CDR2 are MGHRA and YSYEKL. DNA for the CDR3: TGCGCCAGCAGCCAAGGGCCCATTGGGGACTATGGCTACACCTTC. It is translated as CASSQGPIGDYGYTF.

The J gene is TRBJ1-4, the V gene TRBV28, with 8 nucleotides matching TRBD1. Germline assignment: CDR1 MDHEN and CDR2 SYDVKM. The junction had 3 bases not matched to a gene; V was cut back by 5 bases and J by 4 bases. The CDR3 is made up of 14 amino acids. The CDR3 sequence is CASSARGLNEKLFF. In nucleotides, the CDR3 is TGTGCCAGCAGTGCCAGGGGGCTTAATGAAAAACTGTTTTTT.

This chain connects TRBV2 to TRBJ1-1; the D gene is possibly TRBD1 (5 bases). Trimming pared 4 bases from V and 3 bases from J, leaving 18 bases between. The germline V gene encodes CDR1 SNHLY and CDR2 FYNNEI. This CDR3 region has 16 residues. CDR3 loop: CASSAGPLGTDTEAFF. In nucleotides, the CDR3 is TGTGCCAGCAGTGCGGGACCCCTAGGCACAGACACTGAAGCTTTCTTT.

The V and J genes are TRBV27 and TRBJ2-3; 7 positions match TRBD1. Germline V gene lookup returns CDR1 MNHEY and CDR2 SMNVEV (reference sequence). The CDR3 contains 14 residues. V dropped 2 bases and J dropped 5; count of bases not matched to a gene: 4. CDR3 region: CASSLDRVGDTQYF. CDR3 DNA sequence: TGTGCCAGCAGTTTAGACAGGGTGGGAGATACGCAGTATTTT.

The rearrangement uses TRBV19 and TRBJ2-7; 8 positions agree with TRBD2. Germline loops: CDR1 LNHDA, CDR2 SQIVND (reference sequence). The CDR3 covers 15 residues. With 6 bases clipped from V and 6 bases from J, the junction kept 13 bases outside the gene matches. CDR3 in DNA: TGTGCCAGTAGATATAATCCGGGAGGGGTTGGCGAGCAGTACTTC. It is translated as CASRYNPGGVGEQYF.

The chain couples TRBV4-1 to TRBJ2-7; tentative D call: TRBD1 (6 bases). The V gene's germline CDR1 is MGHRA and CDR2 YSYEKL. Trimming left V 5 bases short and J 4 bases short, with 15 bases between. The CDR3 runs to 14 residues. CDR3 region: CASSWDIGLYEQYF. The CDR3 DNA is TGCGCCAGCAGCTGGGACATCGGGCTGTACGAGCAGTACTTC.

This chain links TRBV5-8 with TRBJ2-7; TRBD1 aligns across 8 bases. Germline values: CDR1 SGHTS, CDR2 YDEGEE. V was pared by 4 bases and J by 2 bases, with 11 bases of the junction left unmatched. The CDR3 has 16 residues. DNA of the CDR3: TGTGCCAGCAGCCCACCGGGACAGGAGCCCGCCTACGAGCAGTACTTC. Protein sequence: CASSPPGQEPAYEQYF.

V usage is TRBV9 and J usage is TRBJ2-5; D could derive from TRBD1 or TRBD2 (5 bases each). The CDR3 consists of 15 residues. V lost 4 bases to trimming and J lost 5 bases, with 18 bases between them. The germline CDR1 and CDR2 sequences are SGDLS and YYNGEE. For the CDR3, the DNA is TGTGCCAGCAGCCCGGGACCCACGGTCACGGAGACCCAGTACTTC. Protein product: CASSPGPTVTETQYF.

This rearrangement joins TRBV7-8 to TRBJ2-2; no reliable D call. Germline V gene data show CDR1 as SGHVS and CDR2 as FQNEAQ. Trimming removed 2 bases at V and 1 base at J, with 11 bases between. The CDR3 runs to 16 residues. As DNA, the CDR3 is TGTGCCAGCAGCTTATTTAGGACCAAGAACACCGGGGAGCTGTTTTTT. Translating it yields CASSLFRTKNTGELFF.